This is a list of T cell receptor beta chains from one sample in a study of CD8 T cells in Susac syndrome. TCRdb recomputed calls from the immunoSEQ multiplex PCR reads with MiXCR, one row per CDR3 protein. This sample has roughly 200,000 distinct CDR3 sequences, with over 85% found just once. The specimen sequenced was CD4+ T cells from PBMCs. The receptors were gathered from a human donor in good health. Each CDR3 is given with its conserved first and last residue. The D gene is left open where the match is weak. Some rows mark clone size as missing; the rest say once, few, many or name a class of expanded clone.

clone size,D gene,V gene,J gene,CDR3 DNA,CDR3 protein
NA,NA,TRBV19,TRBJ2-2,TGTGCCAGTAGTGGGGGCCGGGTCCAGGGCGCCGGGGAGCTGTTTTTT,CASSGGRVQGAGELFF
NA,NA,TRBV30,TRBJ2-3,TGTGCCTGGAGTGGGGGACTGCCTGGGGGAGCAGATACGCAGTATTTT,CAWSGGLPGGADTQYF
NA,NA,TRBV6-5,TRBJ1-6,TGTGCCAGCAGGGAGACAGTTAATTCACCCCTCCACTTT,CASRETVNSPLHF
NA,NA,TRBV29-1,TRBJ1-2,TGCAGCGTTGAAGTTGGTGCTGCCTATGGCTACACCTTC,CSVEVGAAYGYTF
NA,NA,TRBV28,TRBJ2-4,TGTGCCAGCAGTCTGGATGACCGCTACGGGGCCAAAAACATTCAGTACTTC,CASSLDDRYGAKNIQYF
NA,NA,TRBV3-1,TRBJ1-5,TGTGCCAGCAGCCAAGCTCATCAGCCCCAGCATTTT,CASSQAHQPQHF
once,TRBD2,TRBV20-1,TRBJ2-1,TGCAGTACGTTCGAGGGACTAGCGGGGAGTGAGCAGTTCTTC,CSTFEGLAGSEQFF
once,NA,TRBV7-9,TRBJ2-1,TGTGCCAGCATCCCGGGGGAGGCCCCCTACAATGAGCAGTTCTTC,CASIPGEAPYNEQFF
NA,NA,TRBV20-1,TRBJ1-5,TGCAGTGCTAGAGCGTCGGGGGATCAGCCCCAGCATTTT,CSARASGDQPQHF
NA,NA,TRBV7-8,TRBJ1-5,TGTGCCAGCAGCTTAGACACCCGGTCGGATCAGCCCCAGCATTTT,CASSLDTRSDQPQHF
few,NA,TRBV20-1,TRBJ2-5,TGCAGTGCTTTTCAAGAGACCCAGTACTTC,CSAFQETQYF
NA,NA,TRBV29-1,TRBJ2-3,TGCAGCGTTGGCCAAGCGGATACGCAGTATTTT,CSVGQADTQYF
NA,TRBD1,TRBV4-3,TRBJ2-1,TGCGCCAGCAGCCAAGATTCAGAGGGTCTAACAGGGGGCTCCTACAATGAGCAGTTCTTC,CASSQDSEGLTGGSYNEQFF
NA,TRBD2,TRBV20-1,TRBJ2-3,TGCAGTGCTGCCGGGACTAGCGCACGCACAGATACGCAGTATTTT,CSAAGTSARTDTQYF
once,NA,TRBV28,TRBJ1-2,TGTGCCAGCACAGGAGCTAACTATGGCTACACCTTC,CASTGANYGYTF
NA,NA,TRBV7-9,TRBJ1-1,TGTGCCAGCAACGCCGCTGGGTCGTACACTGAAGCTTTCTTT,CASNAAGSYTEAFF
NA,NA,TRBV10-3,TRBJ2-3,TGTGCCATCAGTGAGTCGGGAGGCACAGATACGCAGTATTTT,CAISESGGTDTQYF
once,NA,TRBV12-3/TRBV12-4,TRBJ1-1,TGTGCCAGCACCTGGACGGGGAACACTGAAGCTTTCTTT,CASTWTGNTEAFF
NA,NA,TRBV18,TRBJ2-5,TGTGCCAGCTCAGTAACACAAGAGACCCAGTACTTC,CASSVTQETQYF
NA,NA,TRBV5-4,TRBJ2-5,TGTGCCAGCAGCTGGTGGAACCAAGAGACCCAGTACTTC,CASSWWNQETQYF
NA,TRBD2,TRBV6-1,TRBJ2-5,TGTGCCAGCAGTGGACTAGCGGGAGGCCCCCGGCAGACCCAGTACTTC,CASSGLAGGPRQTQYF
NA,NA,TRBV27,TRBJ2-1,TGTGCCAGCAGTTTAAGTCGGCCCAATGAGCAGTTCTTC,CASSLSRPNEQFF
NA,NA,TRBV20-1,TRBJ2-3,TGCAGTGCTAGAGGAGGGGCGGGGGCCACAGATACGCAGTATTTT,CSARGGAGATDTQYF
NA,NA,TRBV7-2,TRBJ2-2,TGTGCCAGCAGCTTAGTTAGCCGGAACACCGGGGAGCTGTTTTTT,CASSLVSRNTGELFF
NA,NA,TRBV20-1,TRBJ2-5,TGCAGTGCTCCCTTAGGGGCCCAGTACTTC,CSAPLGAQYF
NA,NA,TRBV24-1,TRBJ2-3,TGTGCCACCAGTGATTTCTCGGGTCGGAGCTACACAGATACGCAGTATTTT,CATSDFSGRSYTDTQYF
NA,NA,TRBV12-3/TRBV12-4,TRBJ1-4,TGTGCCAGCAGTTTTCGGGGTTGGGAAAAACTGTTTTTT,CASSFRGWEKLFF
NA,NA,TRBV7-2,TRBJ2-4,TGTGCCAGCAGCCCCCTTTCCCGCGACGGGGGCATTCAGTACTTC,CASSPLSRDGGIQYF
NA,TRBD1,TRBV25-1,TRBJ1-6,TGTGCCAGCAGTGATCGACAGGGTGGGACTTCACCCCTCCACTTT,CASSDRQGGTSPLHF
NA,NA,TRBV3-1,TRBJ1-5,TGTGCCAGCAGCCAATCCCCTCTCAATCAGCCCCAGCATTTT,CASSQSPLNQPQHF
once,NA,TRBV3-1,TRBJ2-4,TGTGCCAGCAGCCAAGATACTAGCACGGACATTCAGTACTTC,CASSQDTSTDIQYF
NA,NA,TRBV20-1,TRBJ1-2,TGCAGTGCTGGGACGGACTATGGCTACACCTTC,CSAGTDYGYTF
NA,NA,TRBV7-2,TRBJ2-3,TGTGCCAGCAGCTTACTAAGTTACACAGATACGCAGTATTTT,CASSLLSYTDTQYF
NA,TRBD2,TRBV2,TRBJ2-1,TGTGCCGGAGGAAGGACTAGCGGCCACAATGAGCAGTTCTTC,CAGGRTSGHNEQFF
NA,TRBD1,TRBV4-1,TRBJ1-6,TGCGCCAGCAGCCATCCGGGACAGATTAATTCACCCCTCCACTTT,CASSHPGQINSPLHF
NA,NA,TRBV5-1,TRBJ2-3,TGCGCCAGCGCGGGCGTATGGGGGCAAGATACGCAGTATTTT,CASAGVWGQDTQYF
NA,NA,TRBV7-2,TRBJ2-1,TGTGCCAGCAGGCCCCGGGACACATACAATGAGCAGTTCTTC,CASRPRDTYNEQFF
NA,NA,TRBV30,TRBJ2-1,TGTGCCTGGAGTGGGTTATTCTCCTACAATGAGCAGTTCTTC,CAWSGLFSYNEQFF
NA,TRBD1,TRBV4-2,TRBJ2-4,TGTGCCAGCAGCCAAGGAGCGGGACAGGGGGAGGAGAACATTCAGTACTTC,CASSQGAGQGEENIQYF
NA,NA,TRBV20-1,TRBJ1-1,TGCAGTGCTAGAGATATGACAGTGATGAACACTGAAGCTTTCTTT,CSARDMTVMNTEAFF
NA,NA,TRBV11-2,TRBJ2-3,TGTGCCAGCGGCCCCGGGGAGAGTGGAGATACGCAGTATTTT,CASGPGESGDTQYF
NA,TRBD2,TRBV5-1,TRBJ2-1,TGCGCCAGCAGGGGGACTAGCAACAATGAGCAGTTCTTC,CASRGTSNNEQFF
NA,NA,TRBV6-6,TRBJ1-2,TGTGCCAGCAGCCCCGAGGGGTTGGGAGGCTACACCTTC,CASSPEGLGGYTF
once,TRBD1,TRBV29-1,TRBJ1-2,TGCAGCGTTGTACAGGGGGCCCTTTCTGGCTACACCTTC,CSVVQGALSGYTF
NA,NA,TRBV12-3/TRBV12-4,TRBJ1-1,TGTGCCAGCAGAGCAGGGTCCCCTGAAGCTTTCTTT,CASRAGSPEAFF
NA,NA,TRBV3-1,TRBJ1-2,TGTGCCAGCAGCCAAGCAGGCACGTACGATCCTGGCTACACCTTC,CASSQAGTYDPGYTF
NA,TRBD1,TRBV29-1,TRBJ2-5,TGCAGCGGCAGGCGGGACAGGGTTTTGGAGACCCAGTACTTC,CSGRRDRVLETQYF
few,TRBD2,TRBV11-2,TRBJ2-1,TGTGCCAGCAGTCGACTAGCGGGGGGATACAATGAGCAGTTCTTC,CASSRLAGGYNEQFF
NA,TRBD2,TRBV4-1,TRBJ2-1,TGCGCCAGCAGCCAAGATAGGGCTAGCGGAGACAATGAGCAGTTCTTC,CASSQDRASGDNEQFF
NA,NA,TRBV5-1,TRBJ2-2,TGCGCCAGCAGTGCCTCTTCAGGCGGGGAGCTGTTTTTT,CASSASSGGELFF